These 26 T cell receptor beta chains were all obtained from the same sample, sequenced in a study of control samples from healthy donors and cancer patients. Generated by immunoSEQ multiplex PCR, the TCRdb table keeps only in-frame clones and is missing some. The top ten clones hold approximately 5.7% of a sample with approximately 150,000 clones, under 95% of them seen once. What was sequenced was blood. These receptors originate from a man in his late teens or twenties in good health.

This clone has more than one count but fewer than ten. The chain carries TRBV12-3 or TRBV12-4 and TRBJ1-1; no firm D call. The CDR3 is made up of 13 amino acids. V was pared by 3 bases and J by 6 bases, with 11 bases between. The CDR3 region is CASSLGNPAEAFF. CDR3 DNA: TGTGCCAGCAGTTTGGGGAATCCCGCTGAAGCTTTCTTT.

DNA of the CDR3: TGCACCAGCAGCTTAACGGAGAGCACAGATACGCAGTATTTT. It is translated as CTSSLTESTDTQYF. This rearrangement joins TRBV1 to TRBJ2-3; the tabulated D call, TRBD2, remains unverified against the DNA. TRBV1 is shown as a pseudogene. This CDR3 has 14 residues.

This clone occurred once. This chain links TRBV19 with TRBJ1-5; no clear D. Trimming cost V 6 bases and J 5 bases, with 11 bases left between them. Germline CDR1 and CDR2: LNHDA and SQIVND (reference sequence). CDR3 length equals 13 residues. Here the CDR3 reads CASSLLLDQPQHF. CDR3 sequence (DNA): TGTGCCAGTAGCCTACTCCTTGATCAGCCCCAGCATTTT.

The chain is built from TRBV18 and TRBJ1-4; 12 bases match TRBD1. This CDR3 is 16 amino acids long. The germline CDR1 and CDR2 sequences are KGHSH and LQKENI. The trim removed 6 bases at V and 8 bases at J, leaving 10 bases unmatched. The CDR3 sequence is CASSLVGDRGQEKLFF. CDR3 DNA: TGTGCCAGCTCCCTGGTAGGGGACAGGGGGCAAGAAAAACTGTTTTTT.

This rearrangement joins TRBV7-9 to TRBJ1-5, with a tentative D call TRBD1 (6 bases). CDR3 length: 15 residues. V shed 1 base and J shed 3 bases, with 10 bases lying between them. Germline V gene data show CDR1 as SEHNR and CDR2 as FQNEAQ (reference sequence). CDR3 DNA: TGTGCCAGCAGCTTAGAGGGGGGCGCCAATCAGCCCCAGCATTTT. Protein product: CASSLEGGANQPQHF. Drawing the rest from reference TRBV7-9 and TRBJ1-5, the complete variable domain is DTGVSQNPRHKITKRGQNVTFRCDPISEHNRLYWYRQTLGQGPEFLTYFQNEAQLEKSRLLSDRFSAERPKGSFSTLEIQRTEQGDSAMYLCASSLEGGANQPQHFGDGTRLSIL.

This sequence joins TRBV7-9 and TRBJ2-1; D call uncertain. Germline CDR1 reads SEHNR; CDR2 reads FQNEAQ (reference sequence). The CDR3 runs to 15 residues. The V end lost 5 bases, the J end lost 7 bases, and 18 bases lay between the germline ends. The CDR3 DNA sequence: TGTGCCAGCAGCCCGAGAGTACGAGGAACTAATGAGCAGTTCTTC. This codes for CASSPRVRGTNEQFF.

CDR3 loop: CASSQEYGQRAFF. CDR3 in DNA: TGTGCCAGCAGCCAAGAGTACGGACAGAGAGCTTTCTTT. The gene calls are TRBV14 and TRBJ1-1; a possible D gene is TRBD1 (6 bases). The CDR3 runs to 13 residues. Germline CDR1 is SGHDN and CDR2 is FVKESK. Between the trimmed V and J ends, which lost 0 bases and 10 bases, there was a span of 12 bases.

V gene TRBV9 combines with J gene TRBJ2-7; 10 positions agree with TRBD2. The CDR3 runs 17 residues. V lost 1 base and J lost 4; bases outside the gene matches: 11. The germline gives CDR1 SGDLS, CDR2 YYNGEE. CDR3 amino acids: CASSVSPNGLAEYEQYF. In DNA form, the CDR3 reads TGTGCCAGCAGCGTAAGCCCCAACGGACTAGCGGAATACGAGCAGTACTTC.

The chain uses TRBV21-1 and TRBJ2-3; the table's D call of TRBD1 was not tested on the DNA. TRBV21-1 is listed as a pseudogene. CDR3 length: 13 residues. The CDR3 DNA reads TGTGCCACCGCGGACAGTAGCACAGATACGCAGTATTTT. This encodes CATADSSTDTQYF.

The J gene is TRBJ2-1, the V gene TRBV20-1; 12 bases agree with TRBD2. Germline V lookup: CDR1 DFQATT, CDR2 SNEGSKA (reference sequence). This CDR3 region has 17 residues. Trimming cost V 3 bases and J 3 bases; bases outside gene matches: 9. The CDR3 is CSASPSGRDRVYNEQFF. For the CDR3, the DNA is TGCAGTGCTAGTCCTAGCGGGAGGGATCGGGTCTACAATGAGCAGTTCTTC.

The rearrangement links TRBV5-6 to TRBJ1-1, with D unresolved. Looked up from germline, CDR1 is SGHDT and CDR2 is YYEEEE. This CDR3 region has 13 residues. Trimming left V 2 bases short and J 1 base short, with 6 bases between. CDR3 protein: CASSFEPNTEAFF. CDR3 nucleotides: TGTGCCAGCAGCTTCGAGCCGAACACTGAAGCTTTCTTT.

This sequence joins TRBV15 and TRBJ1-5; D remains ambiguous. The CDR3 covers 15 residues. From germline, CDR1 is LNHNV and CDR2 YYDKDF (reference sequence). V was pared by 1 base and J by 3 bases, with 10 bases between. CDR3: CATSRGVGNNQPQHF. The DNA of the CDR3 is TGTGCCACCAGCAGAGGGGTCGGAAACAATCAGCCCCAGCATTTT.

The gene calls are TRBV15 and TRBJ1-4; D ambiguous. There are 13 residues in the CDR3. The V end was cut by 0 bases, the J end by 14 bases, with 13 bases between. Germline values: CDR1 LNHNV, CDR2 YYDKDF (reference sequence). Here the CDR3 DNA reads TGTGCCACCAGCAGAGATCCGGATCTGAAGCTGTTTTTT. The encoded protein is CATSRDPDLKLFF.

CDR3 region: CASSPSGWGPLHF. The CDR3 nucleotides are TGTGCCAGCAGCCCCTCGGGGTGGGGACCCCTCCACTTT. The chain links TRBV3-1 (or the pseudogene TRBV3-2) to TRBJ1-6; D is undetermined. Germline V gives CDR1 LGHDT, CDR2 YNNKEL (reference sequence). The CDR3 length is 13 residues. Trimming stripped 4 bases from V and 12 bases from J, with 13 bases between.

The chain recombines TRBV6-5 with TRBJ1-6; D remains unclear. The CDR3 sequence is 14 residues long. The germline CDR1 and CDR2 sequences are MNHEY and SVGAGI. The germline V and J ends were trimmed by 7 bases and 7 bases, with 14 bases remaining between them. This CDR3 reads CASTARAGNSPLHF. The CDR3, as DNA: TGTGCCAGCACTGCCAGAGCCGGCAATTCACCCCTCCACTTT.

The gene calls are TRBV18 and TRBJ2-1; 7 bases are a match to TRBD2. J lost 2 bases, V lost 1 base, and 2 bases had no gene match. Germline V lookup: CDR1 KGHSH, CDR2 LQKENI. The CDR3 runs 15 residues. CDR3 coding DNA: TGTGCCAGCTCACCACTCGCGGGGGCCTACAATGAGCAGTTCTTC. Its protein product is CASSPLAGAYNEQFF.

CDR3 sequence (DNA): TGTGCCAGCAGTCGAATCTACCAGGGGAACCCTGGAAACACCATATATTTT. Encoded protein: CASSRIYQGNPGNTIYF. The chain combines TRBV6-6 with TRBJ1-3, with a tentative D call TRBD1 (6 bases). CDR3 size: 17 residues. The germline V and J ends were trimmed by 5 bases and 2 bases, with 19 bases remaining between them. CDR1 is MNHNY and CDR2 is SVGAGI in the germline V gene (reference sequence).

This clone was found once. The chain is built from TRBV5-6 and TRBJ2-7; D might be TRBD1 (5 bases). CDR3 length: 14 residues. Per the germline V gene, CDR1 is SGHDT and CDR2 is YYEEEE. V shed 5 bases and J shed 5 bases, with 17 bases lying between them. Written as DNA, the CDR3 is TGTGCCAGCAGGATAGGAGCAGGGAACAACGAGCAGTACTTC. This gives the protein CASRIGAGNNEQYF.

In its sample, this clone was seen once. The rearrangement uses TRBV28 and TRBJ1-1, with a weak D call TRBD1 (5 bases). Germline CDR1 reads MDHEN; CDR2 reads SYDVKM. The CDR3 covers 15 residues. Trimming pared 3 bases from V and 0 bases from J, leaving 11 bases between. The DNA for the CDR3 is TGTGCCAGCAGTTTCCTTGACAGTTTGAACACTGAAGCTTTCTTT. Encoded protein: CASSFLDSLNTEAFF.

The chain employs TRBV11-2 and TRBJ2-7; tentative D call: TRBD1 (6 bases). With 6 bases removed from V and 4 bases from J, the gap between germline ends came to 16 bases. Germline-derived CDR1 and CDR2 are SGHAT and FQNNGV. The CDR3 has 14 residues. CDR3 amino acids: CASRDSGTKYEQYF. CDR3 nucleotides: TGTGCCAGCAGGGATTCCGGGACAAAATACGAGCAGTACTTC.

The CDR3 bases are TGTGCCAGCAGCGTAGAGGGAGCCGGGACAGGCATGAACACTGAAGCTTTCTTT. Protein product: CASSVEGAGTGMNTEAFF. The V gene is TRBV9, the J gene TRBJ1-1; TRBD1 aligns across 8 bases. V lost 0 bases to trimming and J lost 0 bases; unmatched junction nucleotides: 10. Germline lookup yields CDR1 SGDLS and CDR2 YYNGEE. The CDR3 has 18 amino acids.

The chain uses TRBV2 and TRBJ1-1, with unresolved D. V was pared by 4 bases and J by 0 bases, with 12 bases between. The CDR3 is 15 amino acids. Germline V lookup: CDR1 SNHLY, CDR2 FYNNEI. CDR3 amino acids: CASSGWTEMNTEAFF. In DNA, the CDR3 is TGTGCCAGCAGTGGGTGGACTGAGATGAACACTGAAGCTTTCTTT.

The rearrangement links TRBV5-1 to TRBJ2-7, with 9 bases that match TRBD2. This CDR3 is 17 amino acids long. V dropped 0 bases and J dropped 3; count of bases not matched to a gene: 10. Germline V gene data show CDR1 as SGHRS and CDR2 as YFSETQ. This CDR3 reads CASSLGRGASGIYEQYF. In DNA, the CDR3 is TGCGCCAGCAGCTTGGGTAGGGGGGCTAGCGGGATCTACGAGCAGTACTTC.

V gene TRBV11-2 combines with J gene TRBJ2-1; TRBD1 matches 9 bases. Per germline, CDR1 SGHAT and CDR2 FQNNGV. The ends lost 6 bases at V and 6 bases at J; junction bases unmatched: 9. This CDR3 comprises 15 residues. CDR3 amino acids: CASSFRDREFNEQFF. Written as DNA, the CDR3 is TGTGCCAGCAGTTTCCGGGACAGGGAGTTCAATGAGCAGTTCTTC.

The chain combines TRBV27 with TRBJ1-4, with a tentative D call TRBD1 (5 bases). This CDR3 has 13 amino acids. V was cut by 8 bases and J by 9 bases, with 16 bases left in between. Germline values: CDR1 MNHEY, CDR2 SMNVEV (reference sequence). The CDR3 coding sequence is TGTGCCAGCGGGGACCCTTTAACCCAAAAACTGTTTTTT. Residues: CASGDPLTQKLFF.

The chain combines TRBV30 with TRBJ2-1; perhaps TRBD1 as D (6 bases). The V end lost 4 bases, the J end lost 9 bases, and 13 bases lay between the germline ends. Germline V gene data show CDR1 as GTSNPN and CDR2 as SVGIG (reference sequence). The CDR3 contains 12 residues. This CDR3 is CAWTGSGVEQFF. DNA of the CDR3: TGTGCCTGGACTGGGTCAGGGGTTGAGCAGTTCTTC. The full variable domain, rest sourced from reference TRBV30 and TRBJ2-1, is SQTIHQWPATLVQPVGSPLSLECTVEGTSNPNLYWYRQAAGRGLQLLFYSVGIGQISSEVPQNLSASRPQDRQFILSSKKLLLSDSGFYLCAWTGSGVEQFFGPGTRLTVL.